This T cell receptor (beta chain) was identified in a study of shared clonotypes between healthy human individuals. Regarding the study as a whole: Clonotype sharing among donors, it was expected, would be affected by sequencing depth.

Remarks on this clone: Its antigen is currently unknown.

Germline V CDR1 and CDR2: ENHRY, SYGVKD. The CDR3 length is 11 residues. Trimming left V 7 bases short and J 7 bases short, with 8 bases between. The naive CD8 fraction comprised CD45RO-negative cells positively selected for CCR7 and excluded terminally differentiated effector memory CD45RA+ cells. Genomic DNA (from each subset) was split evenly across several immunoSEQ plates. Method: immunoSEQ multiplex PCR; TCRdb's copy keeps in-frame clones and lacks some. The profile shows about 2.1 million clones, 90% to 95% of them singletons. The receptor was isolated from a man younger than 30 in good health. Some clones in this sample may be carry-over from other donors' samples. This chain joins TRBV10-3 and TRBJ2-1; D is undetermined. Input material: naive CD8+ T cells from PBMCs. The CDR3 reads CAITGSNEQFF. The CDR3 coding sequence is TGTGCCATCACAGGTAGTAATGAGCAGTTCTTC.